The text below deals with one T cell receptor beta chain. Its antigen is not yet known. Base qualities are not recorded, but no much larger clone differs from it by a single base. Peripheral blood CD8+ and CD4+ T cells from healthy donors, Susac syndrome patients and multiple sclerosis patients were profiled using high-throughput TCR beta sequencing. Recently defined diagnostic criteria for definite or probable disease were met by the Susac syndrome patients. Bulk CD8+ and CD4+ T cells were purified by magnetic negative isolation, while CD8+ TEMRA cells were enriched using FACS. Blood was collected in EDTA tubes and processed within 24 hours, with PBMCs isolated through density gradient centrifugation. PBMCs intended for TCR sequencing were cryopreserved in liquid nitrogen and were subsequently thawed in a 37 degrees C water bath. The sorted or isolated CD4+, CD8+ and CD8+ TEMRA cells reached a purity of at least 90%.

RNA was extracted with the RNeasy kit and about 0.5 to 1 ug was reverse transcribed using random hexamers. The immunoSEQ multiplex PCR assay, which covers 54 Vbeta and 13 Jbeta segments, was used to amplify TCR beta CDR3 regions. To correct PCR amplification bias, a synthetic template baseline was used for both primer optimization and computational correction. As for the authors' bioinformatics: Reads were assigned to V, D and J genes according to IMGT and analyzed in immunoSEQ Analyzer, with only productive sequences retained. Clonality was computed as one minus Shannon entropy normalized by log2 of the number of productive unique sequences. Public and private clones were assessed among the 100 most prevalent clones of each patient and control. Clones were defined as Susac-specific when absent from the healthy and MS cohorts, from about 970 published viral clones and from other ImmuneACCESS disease sequences. TCRdb passed the public sequencing reads through fastp at Q25 and MiXCR, retaining productive beta sequences. Each record represents a unique CDR3 protein, reported with the most common genes and DNA among its rows. TCRdb's processing, not the study's, gives the V and J calls here. This sample holds just over 150,000 distinct CDR3 sequences; approximately 95% were observed only once. The top ten hold 0.16% of the sample.

This specimen comes from a study of CD8 T cells in Susac syndrome (dated by TCRdb to about 2019). A note on the overall study: Of the Susac syndrome patients who were sequenced, fewer than ten were in clinical remission while about six had clinically active disease. At the time of blood withdrawal, Susac syndrome patients were either therapy-naive, taking corticosteroids (with some also receiving IVIg), or on IVIg alone. The study used repertoire sequencing to test whether antigen drove CD8+ T cell activation and differentiation in Susac syndrome.

V is pared back by 5 bases and J by 1 base, with 12 bases lying between the germline termini. Counted from cysteine to phenylalanine, this CDR3 has 16 amino acids. The CDR3 DNA has 48 bases and is translated from base 1. From the germline V gene, CDR1 is SGHTA and CDR2 is FQGTGA. The paper as a whole reports these results and caveats: No clonal expansion was detected in the CD4+ T cell repertoire of Susac syndrome patients. The TCR sequencing and HLA analysis was acknowledged to have included a relatively small number of individuals.

Recombination linked TRBV7-3 to TRBJ2-6; the D gene identity is not certain. Sequences were obtained from CD4+ T cells from PBMCs. This TCR was sampled from a human donor with Susac syndrome. The nucleotide sequence reads TGTGCCAGCAGCCCCCAGTCCCCATCTGGGGCCAACGTCCTGACTTTC. Translated, it gives CASSPQSPSGANVLTF.